This T cell receptor beta chain stems from a study of blood T cells in healthy people across ages. Overall study findings and caveats: Higher diversity, along with more naive CD4+ cells, distinguished long-lived donors from aged donors.

A second about 6 to 12 cycle PCR used barcoded and J-beta primers. At least 2.5 million CDR3-containing paired-end reads were obtained per sample. One entry per CDR3 protein results from TCRdb running MiXCR on the 5' RACE reads. Here the sample spans about 670,000 distinct CDR3 sequences, about 51% being singletons. The authors isolated at least 6 million PBMCs per sample. At least 6 micrograms of total RNA were extracted per sample. Trimming cost V 6 bases and J 3 bases, with 14 bases left between them. There are 14 residues in the CDR3. Comment on this clonotype: No antigen is known for it.

This clonotype was sampled from an elderly woman in good health. What was sequenced was blood. The chain has TRBV12-3 or TRBV12-4 and TRBJ1-2; D uncertain. CDR3 bases: TGTGCCAGCAGCACCAGTTTTCGGGACTATGGCTACACCTTC. It codes for CASSTSFRDYGYTF.